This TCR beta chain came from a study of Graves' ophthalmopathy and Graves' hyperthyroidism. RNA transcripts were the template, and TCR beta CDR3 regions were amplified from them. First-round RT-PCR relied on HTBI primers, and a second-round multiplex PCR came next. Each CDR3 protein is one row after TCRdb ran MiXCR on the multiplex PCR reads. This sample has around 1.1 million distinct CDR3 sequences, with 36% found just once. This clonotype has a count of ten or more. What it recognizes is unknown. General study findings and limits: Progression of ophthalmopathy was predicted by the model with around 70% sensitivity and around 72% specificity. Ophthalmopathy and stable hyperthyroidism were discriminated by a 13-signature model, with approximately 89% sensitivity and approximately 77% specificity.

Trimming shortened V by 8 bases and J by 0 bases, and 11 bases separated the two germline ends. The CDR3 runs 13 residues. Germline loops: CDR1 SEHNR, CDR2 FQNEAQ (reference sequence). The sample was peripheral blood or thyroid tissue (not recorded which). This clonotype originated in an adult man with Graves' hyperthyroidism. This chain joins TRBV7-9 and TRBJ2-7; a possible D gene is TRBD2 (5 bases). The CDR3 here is CASEGLYSYEQYF. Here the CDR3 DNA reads TGTGCCAGCGAAGGACTTTACTCCTACGAGCAGTACTTC.